These 3 T cell receptor beta chains were all obtained from the same sample, sequenced in a study of blood T cell repertoires in COVID-19 (dated by TCRdb to the early 2020s). Receptor amplification or capture employed the immunoSEQ multiplex PCR assay. TCRdb took over this immuneACCESS table, retaining in-frame rearrangements with V and J assigned. Such tables are incomplete; in checked studies, under half of the missing clones stem from an unresolved V gene, and the remainder is unexplained. Present in this sample are roughly 300,000 clones, approximately 85% of which were seen just once. The ten largest clones take up just over 7% of the sample. Sequenced sample: peripheral blood. All receptors come from a human donor in a cohort sampled during active COVID-19.

This clone showed up just a few times. The rearrangement links TRBV5-6 to TRBJ2-1, with TRBD2 identical over 10 bases. The CDR3 contains 15 residues. Germline loops: CDR1 SGHDT, CDR2 YYEEEE. V shed 4 bases and J 7 bases; nucleotides not matched to a gene: 8. The chain's CDR3 is CASSLSGGAENEQFF. CDR3 nucleotides: TGTGCCAGCAGCCTAAGCGGGGGGGCCGAAAATGAGCAGTTCTTC.

This clone was seen a handful of times. This chain joins TRBV6-2 or TRBV6-3 and TRBJ2-2; no firm D call. CDR1 is MNHEY and CDR2 is SVGEGT in the germline V gene. This CDR3 has 14 amino acids. The germline V and J ends were trimmed by 2 bases and 3 bases, with 7 bases remaining between them. The CDR3 here is CASSYRVDTGELFF. Here the CDR3 DNA reads TGTGCCAGCAGTTACCGGGTCGACACCGGGGAGCTGTTTTTT.

J is TRBJ2-2 and V is TRBV7-9, with D tentatively TRBD2 (6 bases). The V end lost 3 bases, the J end lost 2 bases, and 13 bases lay between the germline ends. This CDR3 comprises 16 residues. Germline-derived CDR1 and CDR2 are SEHNR and FQNEAQ (reference sequence). The CDR3 is CASSFRGLQNTGELFF. In nucleotides, the CDR3 is TGTGCCAGCAGCTTTCGGGGACTTCAAAACACCGGGGAGCTGTTTTTT. Together with reference TRBV7-9 and TRBJ2-2, the CDR3 gives the full variable domain: DTGVSQNPRHKITKRGQNVTFRCDPISEHNRLYWYRQTLGQGPEFLTYFQNEAQLEKSRLLSDRFSAERPKGSFSTLEIQRTEQGDSAMYLCASSFRGLQNTGELFFGEGSRLTVL.